Below, 25 T cell receptor beta chains from the same sample are listed, as sequenced in a study of T-cell memory formation after mild COVID-19. TCRdb re-derived calls from the 5' RACE reads in MiXCR, one entry per CDR3 protein. The sample holds under 550,000 distinct CDR3 sequences, more than 15% seen once. The sample taken for sequencing was PBMCs or a T cell subset sorted from them (not recorded which). Every receptor here comes from a man between 18 and 29 years old who had mild COVID-19 (a few samples of this study predate the infection). Cell type and time point are not known.

In DNA, the CDR3 is TGTGCCAGCAGCCGGGCGGGCAGGGGTGATCAGCCCCAGCATTTT. Translated: CASSRAGRGDQPQHF. The gene calls are TRBV7-2 and TRBJ1-5; maybe TRBD1 (6 bases). This CDR3 region has 15 residues. CDR1 is SGHTA and CDR2 is FQGNSA in the germline V gene. With 5 bases removed from V and 5 bases from J, the gap between germline ends came to 16 bases.

In this sample, this clonotype turned up a few times. The gene calls are TRBV10-3 and TRBJ1-5; D might be TRBD1 (5 bases). The CDR3 extends over 17 amino acids. The V gene's germline CDR1 is ENHRY and CDR2 SYGVKD. V was clipped by 3 bases and J by 5 bases, with 20 bases between them. The CDR3 sequence is CAISDPGSGRGYQPQHF. The CDR3 bases are TGTGCCATCAGTGACCCGGGTTCAGGGCGCGGGTATCAGCCCCAGCATTTT.

This rearrangement joins TRBV5-1 to TRBJ2-5; maybe TRBD2 (6 bases). Germline V gene lookup returns CDR1 SGHRS and CDR2 YFSETQ. There are 19 residues in the CDR3. With 0 bases removed from V and 2 bases from J, the gap between germline ends came to 23 bases. CDR3 sequence reads: CASSLALTLAEPFQETQYF. The DNA for the CDR3 is TGCGCCAGCAGCTTGGCCCTAACGTTAGCGGAACCATTTCAAGAGACCCAGTACTTC.

This clonotype was observed many times. The gene calls are TRBV5-1 and TRBJ2-7, with unresolved D. Germline V lookup: CDR1 SGHRS, CDR2 YFSETQ. The length of the CDR3 is 13 residues. The germline V and J ends were trimmed by 2 bases and 1 base, with 7 bases remaining between them. The CDR3 reads CASSFYGSYEQYF. The CDR3 DNA reads as TGCGCCAGCAGCTTTTACGGGTCCTACGAGCAGTACTTC. The full variable domain, completed using reference TRBV5-1 and TRBJ2-7, is KAGVTQTPRYLIKTRGQQVTLSCSPISGHRSVSWYQQTPGQGLQFLFEYFSETQRNKGNFPGRFSGRQFSNSRSEMNVSTLELGDSALYLCASSFYGSYEQYFGPGTRLTVT.

This clonotype was found a few times. V usage is TRBV5-1 and J usage is TRBJ2-4; the D call may be TRBD1 or TRBD2 (5 bases each). In germline, CDR1 is SGHRS, CDR2 YFSETQ. This CDR3 is built from 12 residues. The CDR3 DNA sequence: TGCCTGCGAGGGGTTACCAAAAACATTCAGTACTTC. This gives the protein CLRGVTKNIQYF.

The J gene is TRBJ2-1, the V gene TRBV6-5; the D gene is possibly TRBD1 (5 bases). The CDR3 is 12 residues long. V was clipped by 2 bases and J by 9 bases, with 8 bases between them. Germline values: CDR1 MNHEY, CDR2 SVGAGI. For the CDR3, the DNA is TGTGCCAGCAGTTACAGGGGTCGTGAGCAGTTCTTC. Protein sequence: CASSYRGREQFF.

The DNA for the CDR3 is TGTGCCAGCAGTCGGTGGACAGGGGGCGGCAATCAGCCCCAGCATTTT. This codes for CASSRWTGGGNQPQHF. The J gene is TRBJ1-5, the V gene TRBV12-3 or TRBV12-4; 11 positions agree with TRBD1. The CDR3 covers 16 residues. V lost 5 bases and J lost 2; bases outside the gene matches: 5.

This chain connects TRBV19 to TRBJ1-5, with a weak D call TRBD1 (5 bases). Trimming stripped 4 bases from V and 0 bases from J, with 16 bases between. There are 17 residues in the CDR3. CDR1 is LNHDA and CDR2 is SQIVND in the germline V gene (reference sequence). The CDR3 loop reads CASSRPLGGDSNQPQHF. CDR3 nucleotide sequence: TGTGCCAGTAGTAGACCCCTGGGGGGAGATAGCAATCAGCCCCAGCATTTT.

This chain links TRBV10-3 with TRBJ1-5, with unresolved D. The V end lost 8 bases, the J end lost 4 bases, and 6 bases lay between the germline ends. The CDR3 covers 11 residues. Germline CDR1 and CDR2: ENHRY and SYGVKD. In nucleotides, the CDR3 is TGTGCCATCGGGGTTAATCAGCCCCAGCATTTT. It is translated as CAIGVNQPQHF.

This clonotype was counted only a few times. The chain employs TRBV4-2 and TRBJ2-7; D not certain. V was cut by 6 bases and J by 3 bases, with 12 bases left in between. Germline V gene data show CDR1 as LGHNA and CDR2 as YNFKEQ. The CDR3 loop spans 13 amino acids. For the CDR3, the DNA is TGTGCCAGCAGTCAGATATCCATCTACGAGCAGTACTTC. It encodes CASSQISIYEQYF.

V and J are TRBV18 and TRBJ1-5; 9 bases map to TRBD1. V gave up 4 bases and J gave up 0 bases; unmatched junction bases: 4. Germline-derived CDR1 and CDR2 are KGHSH and LQKENI. The CDR3 loop spans 16 amino acids. CDR3 DNA sequence: TGTGCCAGCTCACTAGGGACAGGGAATAGCAATCAGCCCCAGCATTTT. This gives the protein CASSLGTGNSNQPQHF.

This clonotype turned up a few times. The J gene is TRBJ1-5, the V gene TRBV6-5; D may be TRBD1 (6 bases). The CDR3 runs 14 residues. Between the trimmed V and J ends, which lost 5 bases and 4 bases, there was a span of 12 bases. Germline CDR1 reads MNHEY; CDR2 reads SVGAGI. The CDR3 DNA is TGTGCCAGCAGTATATCCAGGGGTAATCAGCCCCAGCATTTT. Its translation is CASSISRGNQPQHF.

The chain carries TRBV7-9 and TRBJ2-5; D gene uncertain. V lost 0 bases and J lost 5, with 19 bases in between. This CDR3 region has 17 residues. CDR1 and CDR2 from the germline V gene are SEHNR and FQNEAQ (reference sequence). The CDR3 nucleotides are TGTGCCAGCAGCTTAGCAAGGGTGGGAATAGTCCGGGAGACCCAGTACTTC. The encoded protein is CASSLARVGIVRETQYF.

The chain combines TRBV20-1 with TRBJ2-7; 7 bases agree with TRBD2. CDR3 length: 13 amino acids. In germline, CDR1 is DFQATT, CDR2 SNEGSKA (reference sequence). V was clipped by 6 bases and J by 3 bases; unmatched bases: 8. The CDR3 DNA follows: TGCAGTGCAGGGGACTACCGAAACTACGAGCAGTACTTC. The encoded protein is CSAGDYRNYEQYF.

This clonotype was seen a few times. This rearrangement joins TRBV27 to TRBJ1-2; 9 bases align to TRBD1. The trim removed 4 bases at V and 4 bases at J, leaving 10 bases unmatched. There are 16 residues in the CDR3. Germline V CDR1 and CDR2: MNHEY, SMNVEV (reference sequence). The CDR3 loop is CASSSYRDRATYGYTF. The CDR3 DNA follows: TGTGCCAGCAGTTCTTACCGGGACAGGGCCACCTATGGCTACACCTTC.

This clonotype was detected a few times. V and J are TRBV6-1 and TRBJ2-1, with 11 bases lining up with TRBD2. The CDR3 spans 15 residues. From germline, CDR1 is MNHNS and CDR2 SASEGT. V trimming: 7 bases; J trimming: 4 bases; junction bases outside the gene matches: 6. The CDR3 loop reads CASTRLAGPYNEQFF. The CDR3 nucleotides are TGTGCCAGCACCAGACTAGCGGGGCCGTACAATGAGCAGTTCTTC.

The rearrangement links TRBV3-2 to TRBJ2-7. TRBV3-2 is classified as a pseudogene. The CDR3 loop spans 10 amino acids. For the CDR3, the DNA is TGTGCCAGCAGCCAAAACGAGCAGTACGTC. Translated: CASSQNEQYV.

The gene calls are TRBV20-1 and TRBJ1-1; D may be TRBD1 (5 bases). There are 14 residues in the CDR3. In germline, CDR1 is DFQATT, CDR2 SNEGSKA (reference sequence). The germline V and J ends were trimmed by 3 bases and 4 bases, with 15 bases remaining between them. The CDR3 bases are TGCAGTGCTAGCGGCGGTGCCGGGGCCACTGAAGCTTTCTTT. Translation: CSASGGAGATEAFF.

The V gene is TRBV12-3 or TRBV12-4, the J gene TRBJ1-5, with 8 nucleotides matching TRBD1. V lost 8 bases and J lost 4; bases outside the gene matches: 7. The CDR3 is made up of 14 amino acids. The CDR3 DNA reads TGTGCCAGCTCTCACACAGGGGGGAATCAGCCCCAGCATTTT. The encoded protein is CASSHTGGNQPQHF.

The chain has TRBV6-2 or TRBV6-3 and TRBJ2-5; D not certain. Germline CDR1 and CDR2: MNHEY and SVGEGT. V gave up 2 bases and J gave up 0 bases, with 10 bases separating them. This CDR3 spans 15 amino acids. DNA for the CDR3: TGTGCCAGCAGTTACGCGGCAGCGTACCAAGAGACCCAGTACTTC. It yields the protein CASSYAAAYQETQYF.

This clonotype was counted between two and nine times. The rearrangement joins TRBV29-1 to TRBJ1-1; 9 nucleotides match TRBD1. The V segment lost 7 bases and the J segment 1 base; nucleotides outside the gene matches: 10. CDR3 length: 15 amino acids. Germline CDR1 reads SQVTM; CDR2 reads ANQGSEA. The CDR3 DNA reads as TGCAGCGCCCGTGGGACAGGGAGAGAGAACACTGAAGCTTTCTTT. This translates into CSARGTGRENTEAFF.

There are a few counts of this clonotype. The rearrangement links TRBV9 to TRBJ2-3, with D perhaps TRBD2 (6 bases). Germline values: CDR1 SGDLS, CDR2 YYNGEE. Trimming left V 0 bases short and J 4 bases short, with 12 bases between. The CDR3 runs 15 residues. CDR3 sequence reads: CASSVGASESDTQYF. As DNA, the CDR3 is TGTGCCAGCAGCGTAGGGGCTAGCGAGTCAGATACGCAGTATTTT.

This clonotype has a handful of counts. The chain carries TRBV20-1 and TRBJ2-7; 7 bases line up with TRBD2. The germline V gene encodes CDR1 DFQATT and CDR2 SNEGSKA (reference sequence). Trimming removed 6 bases from V and 4 bases from J; junction bases left unmatched: 12. CDR3 length: 14 residues. The CDR3 reads CSANDRTSRYEQYV. The CDR3 DNA follows: TGCAGTGCGAACGACCGGACTAGTCGGTACGAGCAGTACGTC.

This clonotype was observed many times. This chain joins TRBV9 and TRBJ2-3, with D possibly matching TRBD1 (5 bases). This CDR3 has 14 amino acids. V was pared by 4 bases and J by 0 bases, with 9 bases between. CDR1 and CDR2 (germline): SGDLS, YYNGEE. CDR3 residues: CASSLRQSTDTQYF. CDR3 DNA: TGTGCCAGCAGCCTACGACAGAGCACAGATACGCAGTATTTT.

This chain links TRBV7-2 with TRBJ1-2; D not certain. This CDR3 contains 15 residues. Between the trimmed V and J ends, which lost 1 base and 2 bases, there was a span of 11 bases. CDR1 is SGHTA, CDR2 FQGNSA, per germline. The CDR3 nucleotides are TGTGCCAGCAGCTTAGGCCTCTATAGGAACTATGGCTACACCTTC. It is translated as CASSLGLYRNYGYTF.